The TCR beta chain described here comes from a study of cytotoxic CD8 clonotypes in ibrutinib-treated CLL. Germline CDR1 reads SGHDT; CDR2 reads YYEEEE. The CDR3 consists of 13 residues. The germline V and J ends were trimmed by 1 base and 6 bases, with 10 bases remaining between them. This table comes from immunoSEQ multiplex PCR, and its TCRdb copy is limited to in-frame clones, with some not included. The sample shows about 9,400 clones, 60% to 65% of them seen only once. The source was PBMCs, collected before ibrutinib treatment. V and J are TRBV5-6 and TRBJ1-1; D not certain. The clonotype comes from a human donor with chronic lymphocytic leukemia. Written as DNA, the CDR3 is TGTGCCAGCAGCTTGCCGGTCTCGGCTGAAGCTTTCTTT. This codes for CASSLPVSAEAFF.